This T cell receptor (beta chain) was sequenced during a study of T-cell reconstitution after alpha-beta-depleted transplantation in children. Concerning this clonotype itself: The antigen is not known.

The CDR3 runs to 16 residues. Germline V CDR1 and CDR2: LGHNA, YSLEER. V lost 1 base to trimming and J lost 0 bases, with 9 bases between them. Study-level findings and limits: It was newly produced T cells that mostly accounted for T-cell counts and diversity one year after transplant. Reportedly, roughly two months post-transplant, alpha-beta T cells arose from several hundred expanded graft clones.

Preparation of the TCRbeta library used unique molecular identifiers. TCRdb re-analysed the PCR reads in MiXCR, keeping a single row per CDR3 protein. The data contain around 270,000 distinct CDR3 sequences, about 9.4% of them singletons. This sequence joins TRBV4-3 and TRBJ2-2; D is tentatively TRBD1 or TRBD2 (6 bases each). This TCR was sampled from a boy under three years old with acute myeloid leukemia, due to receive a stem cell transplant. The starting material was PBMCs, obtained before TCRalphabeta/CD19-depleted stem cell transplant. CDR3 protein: CASSQGRGTNTGELFF. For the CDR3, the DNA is TGCGCCAGCAGCCAAGGGAGGGGGACGAACACCGGGGAGCTGTTTTTT.